The source of this T cell receptor (beta chain) is a study of blood T cell repertoires in COVID-19. On the study more broadly: The United States, Italy and Spain provided the acute and convalescent COVID-19 samples. PBMCs, B-cell-depleted T cells, or T cells provided the cDNA or gDNA that made up the material.

In the study's own analysis: Amplification with reference gene primers provided the estimates of nucleated cell counts. Generated by immunoSEQ multiplex PCR, the TCRdb table keeps only in-frame clones and is missing some. That table is the source of V, J and clone size, and D and trimming were worked out from the DNA. Of over 100,000 clones listed, approximately 84% were seen once; the top ten hold around a quarter. Germline V gives CDR1 KGHDR, CDR2 SFDVKD. The V end was cut by 0 bases, the J end by 1 base, with 12 bases between. CDR3 size: 17 residues. Sequencing was performed on peripheral blood. The chain carries TRBV24-1 and TRBJ2-1; possibly TRBD2 for D (5 bases). The TCR was taken from a man aged 60 to 75 with acute or convalescent COVID-19. The CDR3 sequence: CATSDLGRLHSYNEQFF. CDR3 sequence (DNA): TGTGCCACCAGTGATTTGGGCAGACTACATTCCTACAATGAGCAGTTCTTC.